The present T cell receptor beta chain was sequenced within a study of cytomegalovirus exposure and HLA in healthy donors. Assay used: immunoSEQ multiplex PCR; TCRdb lists only in-frame clones, some missing. The sample yields about 330,000 clones, roughly 87% seen once. This clone was seen a few times. Its antigen is not known. The donors were part of the roughly 120-subject validation cohort, which stood apart from the approximately 670-subject first cohort. Broader study findings: The CMV antigen specificity of a few CMV-associated chains was confirmed through in vitro analysis. TCR beta chains numbering about 160 were designated cytomegalovirus-associated. Subsequent analysis found a tendency for first-cohort TCR clusters to co-occur within the 90 to 150 validation repertoires.

The germline gives CDR1 KGHSH, CDR2 LQKENI. This CDR3 contains 15 residues. V was shortened by 3 bases and J by 2 bases, with 13 bases between the two germline ends. The receptor was derived from a woman aged 30 to 39 in good health and CMV-seropositive. Sequenced sample: PBMCs. The chain is built from TRBV18 and TRBJ2-5; perhaps TRBD1 as D (6 bases). CDR3 protein: CASSPLGTSQETQYF. In DNA form, the CDR3 reads TGTGCCAGCTCACCCCTAGGGACATCGCAAGAGACCCAGTACTTC.